This TCR beta chain appears in the sequencing data of a study of CD8 T cells in Susac syndrome. V lost 7 bases, J lost 0 bases, and 9 bases stayed unmatched. Germline CDR1 SGHTA, CDR2 FQGNSA. CDR3 length equals 15 residues. Random hexamers served to reverse transcribe about 0.5 to 1 ug RNA. Amplification of TCR beta CDR3 by immunoSEQ multiplex PCR spanned 54 Vbeta and 13 Jbeta. A single record per CDR3 protein comes from TCRdb applying MiXCR to the immunoSEQ multiplex PCR reads. The sample holds about 150,000 distinct CDR3 sequences, roughly 94% seen once. The sample was CD4+ T cells from PBMCs. The chain is built from TRBV7-2 and TRBJ2-7, with 7 bases lining up with TRBD2. The receptor was isolated from a human donor in good health. CDR3 residues: CASTRRRENSYEQYF. CDR3 coding DNA: TGTGCCAGCACCCGTCGGCGGGAGAACTCCTACGAGCAGTACTTC.